A selection of T cell receptor beta chains follows, all from one sample in a study of blood T cell repertoires in COVID-19. Repertoires were generated with immunoSEQ multiplex PCR, while TCRdb's copy carries only in-frame clones and drops some. The sample includes 430,000 or so clones, approximately 90% of them seen just once. Sequencing input: PBMCs or T cells enriched from blood (not recorded which). These receptors were collected from a woman under 30 who had been exposed to COVID-19. Each CDR3 is given with its conserved first and last residue. D genes are given only for firm matches. Part of the rows lack a size; the others show once, few, many or a class for expanded clones.

clone_size j_call v_call d_call cdr3_aa cdr3_nt
NA TRBJ2-1 TRBV15 TRBD2 CATSKLTSASYNEQFF TGTGCCACCAGCAAGCTGACTAGCGCCTCCTACAATGAGCAGTTCTTC
NA TRBJ1-2 TRBV7-2 TRBD1 CASSVGTGSVYGYTF TGTGCCAGCAGCGTTGGGACAGGGAGTGTTTATGGCTACACCTTC
NA TRBJ1-2 TRBV20-1 NA CSARGLHGYTF TGCAGTGCTAGAGGGCTCCATGGCTACACCTTC
NA TRBJ2-1 TRBV5-1 TRBD2 CASRPGLAATGGDEQFF TGCGCCAGCAGACCGGGACTAGCGGCCACCGGGGGCGATGAGCAGTTCTTC
NA TRBJ1-2 TRBV9 TRBD1 CASSGGQGELRGYTF TGTGCCAGCAGCGGGGGACAGGGGGAACTGCGCGGCTACACCTTC
NA TRBJ2-7 TRBV3-1/TRBV3-2 TRBD1 CASSQTGGLTYEQYF TGTGCCAGCAGCCAGACAGGGGGCCTTACCTACGAGCAGTACTTC
few TRBJ2-1 TRBV2 TRBD2 CASRETSGGVSYNEQFF TGTGCCAGCAGGGAGACTAGCGGGGGCGTCTCCTACAATGAGCAGTTCTTC
once TRBJ2-3 TRBV29-1 TRBD1 CSGQGVGSNTDTQYF TGCAGCGGACAGGGGGTTGGCTCAAACACAGATACGCAGTATTTT
few TRBJ2-3 TRBV6-1 NA CASSEGASSPSPTDTQYF TGTGCCAGCAGTGAAGGGGCTAGCAGCCCTTCCCCCACAGATACGCAGTATTTT
NA TRBJ1-3 TRBV9 NA CASSPLRASGNTIYF TGTGCCAGCAGCCCACTGAGGGCCTCTGGAAACACCATATATTTT
NA TRBJ2-7 TRBV27 TRBD1 CASSPGTGFEQYF TGTGCCAGCAGCCCCGGGACAGGGTTTGAGCAGTACTTC
NA TRBJ2-3 TRBV9 NA CASSVEGDLTDTQYF TGTGCCAGCAGCGTAGAGGGGGACCTCACAGATACGCAGTATTTT
NA TRBJ2-3 TRBV10-3 NA CAISESSLDTQYF TGTGCCATCAGTGAGTCGAGTTTAGATACGCAGTATTTT
NA TRBJ2-3 TRBV5-1 NA CASSLAGQGWADTQYF TGCGCCAGCAGCTTGGCCGGGCAGGGCTGGGCAGATACGCAGTATTTT
NA TRBJ2-3 TRBV14 NA CASSWSLPDTQYF TGTGCCAGCAGCTGGAGTCTCCCCGATACGCAGTATTTT
few TRBJ1-2 TRBV4-3 NA CASSQDVPRYLFYGYTF TGCGCCAGCAGCCAAGATGTGCCCAGATACCTTTTCTATGGCTACACCTTC
NA TRBJ1-6 TRBV14 NA CASSPWGGNSPLHF TGTGCCAGCAGCCCATGGGGGGGCAATTCACCCCTCCACTTT
NA TRBJ2-1 TRBV13 NA CASSLASLPYNEQFF TGTGCCAGCAGCTTGGCTAGTCTGCCCTACAATGAGCAGTTCTTC
NA TRBJ2-6 TRBV2 TRBD1 CASSSTPGQGLDGANVLTF TGTGCCAGCAGCTCTACACCGGGACAGGGACTTGATGGGGCCAACGTCCTGACTTTC
NA TRBJ2-7 TRBV4-3 TRBD1 CASSQDSTGDPYEQYF TGCGCCAGCAGCCAAGATTCGACAGGGGATCCCTACGAGCAGTACTTC
NA TRBJ1-6 TRBV19 TRBD1 CASSIDGQGSSPLHF TGTGCCAGTAGTATAGATGGACAGGGGAGTTCACCCCTCCACTTT
NA TRBJ2-7 TRBV7-6 NA CASSLAAGPYEQYF TGTGCCAGCAGCTTAGCGGCAGGGCCCTACGAGCAGTACTTC
NA TRBJ2-2 TRBV7-9 NA CAARENTGELFF TGTGCCGCCAGGGAGAACACCGGGGAGCTGTTTTTT
NA TRBJ2-3 TRBV5-1 TRBD1 CAGGTGYDTDTQYF TGCGCCGGAGGGACAGGGTATGACACAGATACGCAGTATTTT